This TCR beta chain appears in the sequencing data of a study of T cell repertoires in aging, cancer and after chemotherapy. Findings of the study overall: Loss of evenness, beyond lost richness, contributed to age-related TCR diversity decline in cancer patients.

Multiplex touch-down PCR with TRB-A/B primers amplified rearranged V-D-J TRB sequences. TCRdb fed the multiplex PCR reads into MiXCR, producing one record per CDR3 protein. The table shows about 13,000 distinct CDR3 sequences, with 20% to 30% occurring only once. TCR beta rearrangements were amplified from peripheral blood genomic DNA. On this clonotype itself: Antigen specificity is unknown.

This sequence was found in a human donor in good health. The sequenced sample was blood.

This CDR3 is CASSSRRGYTF. The CDR3 DNA sequence: TGTGCCAGCAGTTCAAGGCGGGGCTACACCTTC. This chain connects TRBV28 to TRBJ1-2; D remains unclear. The CDR3 consists of 11 residues. Germline CDR1 is MDHEN and CDR2 is SYDVKM. The V and J ends lost 4 bases and 8 bases respectively, with 8 bases between them.